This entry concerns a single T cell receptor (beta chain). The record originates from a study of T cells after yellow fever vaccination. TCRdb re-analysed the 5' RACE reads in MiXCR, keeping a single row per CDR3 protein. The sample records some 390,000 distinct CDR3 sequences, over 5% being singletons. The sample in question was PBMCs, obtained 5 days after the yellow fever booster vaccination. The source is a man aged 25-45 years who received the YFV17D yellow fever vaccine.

This chain's CDR3 is CASSLGGASGTETQYF. The CDR3 nucleotides read TGTGCCAGCAGCTTAGGGGGGGCCAGCGGGACTGAGACCCAGTACTTC. V gene TRBV7-2 combines with J gene TRBJ2-5, with a tentative D call TRBD2 (7 bases). The ends were cut back, 1 base at V and 5 bases at J, with 17 bases in the middle. Per the germline V gene, CDR1 is SGHTA and CDR2 is FQGNSA. CDR3 length equals 16 residues.